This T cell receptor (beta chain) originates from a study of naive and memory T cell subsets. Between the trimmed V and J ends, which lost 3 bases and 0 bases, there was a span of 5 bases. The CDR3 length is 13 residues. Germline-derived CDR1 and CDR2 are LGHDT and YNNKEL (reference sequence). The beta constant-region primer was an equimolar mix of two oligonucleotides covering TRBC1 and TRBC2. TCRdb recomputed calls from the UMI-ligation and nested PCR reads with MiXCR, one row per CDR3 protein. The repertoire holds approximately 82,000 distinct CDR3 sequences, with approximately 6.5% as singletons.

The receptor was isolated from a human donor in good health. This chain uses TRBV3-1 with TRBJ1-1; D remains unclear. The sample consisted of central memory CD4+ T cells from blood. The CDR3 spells CASSHSLNTEAFF. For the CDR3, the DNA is TGTGCCAGCAGCCACTCATTGAACACTGAAGCTTTCTTT.